These 21 T cell receptor beta chains were sequenced from one sample in a study of T-cell memory formation after mild COVID-19. TCRdb used MiXCR to reprocess the 5' RACE reads, holding one entry per CDR3 protein. The data show roughly 200,000 distinct CDR3 sequences, around 18% seen once. Sequencing used PBMCs or a T cell subset sorted from them (not recorded which). Every receptor here comes from an adult woman who had mild COVID-19 (a few samples of this study predate the infection). Cell type and time point are not known.

This clonotype was detected only a few times. This chain connects TRBV29-1 to TRBJ1-2; 7 bases are a match to TRBD1. Germline CDR1 SQVTM, CDR2 ANQGSEA. With V trimmed by 8 bases and J by 7 bases, 10 bases remained unmatched. The CDR3 loop spans 12 amino acids. CDR3 bases: TGCAGCCTCGGCCGGGACAGCTCTGGCTACACCTTC. Its translation is CSLGRDSSGYTF.

This chain links TRBV12-3 or TRBV12-4 with TRBJ2-7; 9 bases fit TRBD2. V lost 6 bases to trimming and J lost 5 bases; unmatched junction nucleotides: 11. This CDR3 has 15 amino acids. In nucleotides, the CDR3 is TGTGCCAGCAGATTAATGGCGGGGGGGCTTAACGAGCAGTACTTC. The encoded protein is CASRLMAGGLNEQYF.

The gene calls are TRBV29-1 and TRBJ2-1; 8 bases line up with TRBD2. Per the germline V gene, CDR1 is SQVTM and CDR2 is ANQGSEA. The CDR3 extends over 15 amino acids. Unmatched junction bases numbered 9, after V lost 6 bases and J lost 2 bases. The chain's CDR3 is CSVDPGLGTYNEQFF. In DNA form, the CDR3 reads TGCAGCGTCGACCCGGGACTAGGGACCTACAATGAGCAGTTCTTC.

Only a few counts were recorded for this clonotype. The chain links TRBV7-2 to TRBJ2-3; TRBD2 matches 8 bases. This CDR3 has 16 amino acids. V dropped 5 bases and J dropped 5; count of bases not matched to a gene: 12. CDR1 and CDR2 (germline): SGHTA, FQGNSA. This chain's CDR3 is CASSPPGLAGQDTQYF. DNA of the CDR3: TGTGCCAGCAGCCCCCCAGGCTTAGCGGGACAAGATACGCAGTATTTT.

This rearrangement joins TRBV3-1 to TRBJ1-1; D remains unclear. Trimming took 5 bases from V and 11 from J, leaving 12 bases between them. Germline V gives CDR1 LGHDT, CDR2 YNNKEL (reference sequence). The CDR3 extends over 11 amino acids. The CDR3 DNA is TGTGCCAGCAGCACCCCGGGGAGGGCTTTCTTT. This gives the protein CASSTPGRAFF.

This rearrangement joins TRBV15 to TRBJ1-2; 9 bases map to TRBD1. Germline values: CDR1 LNHNV, CDR2 YYDKDF (reference sequence). With V trimmed by 4 bases and J by 6 bases, 6 bases remained unmatched. This CDR3 contains 14 residues. CDR3 sequence: CATSTGQGTHGYTF. The DNA for the CDR3 is TGTGCCACCAGCACGGGACAGGGAACCCATGGCTACACCTTC. Complete variable domain (other parts from reference TRBV15 and TRBJ1-2): DAMVIQNPRYQVTQFGKPVTLSCSQTLNHNVMYWYQQKSSQAPKLLFHYYDKDFNNEADTPDNFQSRRPNTSFCFLDIRSPGLGDTAMYLCATSTGQGTHGYTFGSGTRLTVV.

This clonotype was detected a few times. Written as DNA, the CDR3 is TGTGCCAGCAGTTCGACTAGCGGGTCGACAGATACGCAGTATTTT. This translates into CASSSTSGSTDTQYF. The chain links TRBV12-3 or TRBV12-4 to TRBJ2-3, with 10 positions matching TRBD2. The V segment lost 4 bases and the J segment 3 bases; nucleotides outside the gene matches: 4. This CDR3 comprises 15 residues.

The sample holds a few counts of this clonotype. The J gene is TRBJ2-3, the V gene TRBV24-1; D uncertain. Germline loops: CDR1 KGHDR, CDR2 SFDVKD. The CDR3 spans 12 residues. The V end was cut by 4 bases, the J end by 1 base, with 2 bases between. The CDR3 protein is CATSERTDTQYF. DNA of the CDR3: TGTGCCACCAGTGAACGCACAGATACGCAGTATTTT.

A few counts support this clonotype. This chain links TRBV5-1 with TRBJ2-1, with D maybe TRBD1 (5 bases). The V and J ends lost 4 bases and 5 bases respectively, with 19 bases between them. Germline V CDR1 and CDR2: SGHRS, YFSETQ. The CDR3 loop spans 16 amino acids. The chain's CDR3 is CASSREPGLWDNEQFF. CDR3 nucleotide sequence: TGCGCCAGCAGCCGTGAGCCAGGGCTCTGGGACAATGAGCAGTTCTTC.

This clonotype has a count of ten or more. The gene calls are TRBV9 and TRBJ1-2; TRBD1 aligns across 9 bases. In germline, CDR1 is SGDLS, CDR2 YYNGEE. The V gene end was trimmed by 0 bases and the J gene end by 5 bases; junction bases not matched to a gene: 5. CDR3 length: 15 amino acids. This CDR3 is CASSVGTGVQYGYTF. The CDR3 DNA sequence: TGTGCCAGCAGCGTAGGGACAGGGGTACAGTATGGCTACACCTTC.

The genes are TRBV5-1 and TRBJ1-4; unclear D gene. The germline V gene has CDR1 SGHRS and CDR2 YFSETQ. The CDR3 extends over 15 amino acids. Deletions cut 4 bases from V and 1 base from J, with 11 bases between. The CDR3 region is CASSRGVKTNEKLFF. As DNA, the CDR3 is TGCGCCAGCAGCCGCGGTGTCAAAACTAATGAAAAACTGTTTTTT.

The chain combines TRBV7-9 with TRBJ2-2; no clear D. Germline loops: CDR1 SEHNR, CDR2 FQNEAQ (reference sequence). CDR3 length: 16 residues. V was pared by 1 base and J by 5 bases, with 14 bases between. The CDR3 loop is CASSLDEHGWTGELFF. CDR3 in DNA: TGTGCCAGCAGCTTAGACGAGCATGGATGGACCGGGGAGCTGTTTTTT. Variable domain in full (rest from reference TRBV7-9 and TRBJ2-2): DTGVSQNPRHKITKRGQNVTFRCDPISEHNRLYWYRQTLGQGPEFLTYFQNEAQLEKSRLLSDRFSAERPKGSFSTLEIQRTEQGDSAMYLCASSLDEHGWTGELFFGEGSRLTVL.

The J gene is TRBJ2-7, the V gene TRBV4-3, with D uncertain. Germline loops: CDR1 LGHNA, CDR2 YSLEER. Trimming left V 0 bases short and J 3 bases short, with 12 bases between. The CDR3 spans 15 residues. This CDR3 is CASSQDRAKGYEQYF. For the CDR3, the DNA is TGCGCCAGCAGCCAAGATCGGGCAAAGGGCTACGAGCAGTACTTC.

The table lists this clonotype with a few counts. CDR3 coding DNA: TGCGCCAGCAGCCCCGAAGCGAGGGGAGGCACAGATACGCAGTATTTT. It translates to CASSPEARGGTDTQYF. V and J are TRBV5-1 and TRBJ2-3; either TRBD1 or TRBD2 may supply D (5 bases each). The V gene's germline CDR1 is SGHRS and CDR2 YFSETQ. The CDR3 is 16 amino acids. With 4 bases removed from V and 1 base from J, the gap between germline ends came to 16 bases.

V gene TRBV9 combines with J gene TRBJ1-6, with D possibly matching TRBD1 (5 bases). V was clipped by 7 bases and J by 8 bases, with 16 bases between them. Germline assignment: CDR1 SGDLS and CDR2 YYNGEE. This CDR3 has 14 residues. The CDR3 protein is CASSRRGGDSPLHF. The CDR3 DNA reads TGTGCCAGCTCCCGTAGGGGAGGTGATTCACCCCTCCACTTT.

This clonotype occurred a few times. This chain joins TRBV24-1 and TRBJ2-1, with D uncertain. The CDR3 extends over 15 amino acids. Germline CDR1 is KGHDR and CDR2 is SFDVKD. Trimming removed 3 bases at V and 0 bases at J, with 8 bases between. CDR3 protein: CATSDRSSSYNEQFF. CDR3 sequence (DNA): TGTGCCACCAGTGATCGATCAAGCTCCTACAATGAGCAGTTCTTC.

This clonotype occurred a few times. The chain uses TRBV6-6 and TRBJ1-5; D unclear. Germline loops: CDR1 MNHNY, CDR2 SVGAGI (reference sequence). CDR3 length: 12 residues. The V end was cut by 2 bases, the J end by 6 bases, with 5 bases between. This CDR3 is CASSYDGQPQHF. DNA of the CDR3: TGTGCCAGCAGTTACGATGGTCAGCCCCAGCATTTT.

The V call is TRBV4-3, the J call TRBJ2-3; D not resolved. The V gene's germline CDR1 is LGHNA and CDR2 YSLEER. The germline V and J ends were trimmed by 4 bases and 10 bases, with 21 bases remaining between them. This CDR3 contains 15 residues. The CDR3 DNA is TGCGCCAGCAGCCGTGATGGGTCAGCGTCACAGTCGCAGTATTTT. Amino acid sequence: CASSRDGSASQSQYF.

This sequence joins TRBV6-2 or TRBV6-3 and TRBJ2-6; the D gene could be TRBD1 or TRBD2 (6 bases each). CDR1 is MNHEY and CDR2 is SVGEGT in the germline V gene. There are 18 residues in the CDR3. Trimming cost V 5 bases and J 0 bases, with 17 bases left between them. In DNA, the CDR3 is TGTGCCAGCAGTCCACAGGGTGGAGGGCACTCTGGGGCCAACGTCCTGACTTTC. It translates to CASSPQGGGHSGANVLTF.

This clonotype occurred a few times. J is TRBJ2-3 and V is TRBV7-2; 10 nucleotides align to TRBD2. CDR1 is SGHTA, CDR2 FQGNSA, per germline. CDR3 length: 17 amino acids. V lost 0 bases, J lost 4 bases, and 7 bases stayed unmatched. DNA for the CDR3: TGTGCCAGCAGCTTAGCGCGGGCTAGCGGGAGCTCAGATACGCAGTATTTT. Translating it yields CASSLARASGSSDTQYF.

The chain has TRBV5-1 and TRBJ2-1; the match to TRBD2 covers 15 bases. This CDR3 has 17 amino acids. The V gene end was trimmed by 3 bases and the J gene end by 5 bases; junction bases not matched to a gene: 6. Germline V CDR1 and CDR2: SGHRS, YFSETQ. CDR3 bases: TGCGCCAGCAGCTCCTCTGGGACTAGCGGGAGGAACAATGAGCAGTTCTTC. Translating it yields CASSSSGTSGRNNEQFF.